These 23 T cell receptor beta chains share one sample of origin, sequenced in a study of CXCR3-negative and CXCR3-positive naive CD8 T cells. Findings of the study overall: CXCR3-positive naive cells had TRB CDR3s that were more hydrophobic than CXCR3-negative naive cells had.

UMI-tagged TRB cDNA libraries were built via 5' RACE. TCRdb reprocessed the 5' RACE reads; each CDR3 protein has one entry and no DNA is given. Its clone listing holds some 150,000 distinct CDR3 sequences. Their target antigens are unknown. The sequenced sample was naive CXCR3+ CD8+ T cells from blood. Stated subset: CD45RO-CCR7+CD27+CD95- naive CD8+ T cells expressing CXCR3 (TNR3+). The source of these receptors is a human donor in good health. Some clones in this sample may be carry-over from other donors' samples.

The chain carries TRBV29-1 and TRBJ2-7; TCRdb indicates TRBD1, and absent DNA this call remains unverified. Per germline, CDR1 SQVTM and CDR2 ANQGSEA. The CDR3 covers 15 residues. The CDR3 loop is CSVEEGTGFVYEQYF.

The V gene is TRBV28, the J gene TRBJ2-1. The V gene's germline CDR1 is MDHEN and CDR2 SYDVKM. The CDR3 totals 16 residues. The CDR3 reads CASSSNPWRDDNEQFF. The full variable domain, rest sourced from reference TRBV28 and TRBJ2-1, is DVKVTQSSRYLVKRTGEKVFLECVQDMDHENMFWYRQDPGLGLRLIYFSYDVKMKEKGDIPEGYSVSREKKERFSLILESASTNQTSMYLCASSSNPWRDDNEQFFGPGTRLTVL.

The chain has TRBV28 and TRBJ2-1; checking the TCRdb D call of TRBD1 is not possible without DNA. The CDR3 is 18 residues long. Per germline, CDR1 MDHEN and CDR2 SYDVKM. This chain's CDR3 is CASSGTGFQAPSYNEQFF.

The chain employs TRBV6-5 and TRBJ2-7; TCRdb's assignment of TRBD2 cannot be checked, as there is no DNA. The CDR3 loop spans 15 amino acids. From germline, CDR1 is MNHEY and CDR2 SVGAGI. CDR3 loop: CASSDTAGGPYEQYF.

V is TRBV29-1 and J is TRBJ2-7. This CDR3 spans 16 amino acids. Germline lookup yields CDR1 SQVTM and CDR2 ANQGSEA. This CDR3 reads CSVEDLDAAQGSEQYF.

The gene calls are TRBV12-5 and TRBJ2-5; TCRdb calls TRBD2, which cannot be checked without DNA. Germline loops: CDR1 LGHNT, CDR2 FRNRAP. The CDR3 has 16 amino acids. The CDR3 sequence: CASGPGASGTMETQYF.

The chain employs TRBV4-1 and TRBJ2-5; TCRdb gives TRBD2 as the D gene, but with no DNA this cannot be confirmed. Germline CDR1 is MGHRA and CDR2 is YSYEKL. The CDR3 is 15 amino acids. The CDR3 protein is CASSQELALQETQYF.

J is TRBJ2-7 and V is TRBV29-1; TCRdb names TRBD1, which stays unverified in the absence of DNA. The CDR3 is made up of 16 amino acids. CDR1 and CDR2 (germline): SQVTM, ANQGSEA. This CDR3 reads CSVEDLRTGGQYEQYF.

The genes are TRBV20-1 and TRBJ2-1. CDR3 length: 13 amino acids. The germline V gene has CDR1 DFQATT and CDR2 SNEGSKA (reference sequence). CDR3 residues: CSTDVRSYNEQFF.

The chain combines TRBV6-2 or TRBV6-3 with TRBJ2-1. Germline CDR1 MNHEY, CDR2 SVGEGT. The CDR3 totals 14 residues. CDR3 sequence: CASSSGGAYNEQFF.

This chain links TRBV7-6 with TRBJ2-7. Per germline, CDR1 SGHVS and CDR2 FNYEAQ. The CDR3 totals 13 residues. The CDR3 spells CASSLGYDYEQYF.

The V call is TRBV12-3 or TRBV12-4, the J call TRBJ1-1; the TCRdb call, TRBD1, lacks DNA for checking. This CDR3 is 14 amino acids long. The CDR3 sequence is CASSLSRGDTEAFF.

The CDR3 spells CASSFRGETYEQYF. The rearrangement joins TRBV28 to TRBJ2-7; TCRdb picks TRBD1, but there is no DNA to check that call. This CDR3 has 14 residues. Germline V gives CDR1 MDHEN, CDR2 SYDVKM.

The chain links TRBV28 to TRBJ2-7. In germline, CDR1 is MDHEN, CDR2 SYDVKM. The CDR3 consists of 13 residues. The CDR3 region is CASSLVFTYEQYF.

J is TRBJ2-1 and V is TRBV7-8. The CDR3 is 14 amino acids. In germline, CDR1 is SGHVS, CDR2 FQNEAQ. The CDR3 spells CASSSTSSYNEQFF.

This rearrangement joins TRBV29-1 to TRBJ2-7; without DNA, the TCRdb call of TRBD1 cannot be checked. Germline assignment: CDR1 SQVTM and CDR2 ANQGSEA. CDR3 length: 13 residues. CDR3 region: CSVPSSLGGEQYF.

CDR3 in amino acids: CASSPSTQPQHF. The chain couples TRBV12-3 or TRBV12-4 to TRBJ1-5. The CDR3 covers 12 residues.

The rearrangement uses TRBV5-6 and TRBJ2-7; lacking DNA, the TRBD2 call made by TCRdb goes unchecked. Germline loops: CDR1 SGHDT, CDR2 YYEEEE. This CDR3 region has 15 residues. The CDR3 here is CASSLGGGLAYEQYF.

This rearrangement joins TRBV7-2 to TRBJ2-2; without DNA, the TCRdb call of TRBD2 cannot be checked. CDR1 SGHTA and CDR2 FQGNSA come from the germline V gene. The CDR3 length is 19 residues. CDR3 sequence: CASTRGPTSGGAGTGELFF.

CDR3 region: CASSQPSSTDTQYF. The V gene is TRBV18, the J gene TRBJ2-3. Germline values: CDR1 KGHSH, CDR2 LQKENI. The CDR3 is 14 residues long. Complete variable domain (other parts from reference TRBV18 and TRBJ2-3): NAGVMQNPRHLVRRRGQEARLRCSPMKGHSHVYWYRQLPEEGLKFMVYLQKENIIDESGMPKERFSAEFPKEGPSILRIQQVVRGDSAAYFCASSQPSSTDTQYFGPGTRLTVL.

The chain combines TRBV6-5 with TRBJ1-1; TCRdb designates TRBD1, a call that cannot be tested without DNA. CDR1 and CDR2 (germline): MNHEY, SVGAGI. The CDR3 sequence is 15 residues long. The CDR3 spells CASTLTGAGNTEAFF.

V usage is TRBV4-1 and J usage is TRBJ2-1; the TCRdb D gene call, TRBD1, has no DNA to confirm it. The V gene's germline CDR1 is MGHRA and CDR2 YSYEKL. This CDR3 has 16 residues. CDR3: CASSQAGRGGYNEQFF.

The genes are TRBV5-1 and TRBJ2-7; TCRdb names TRBD1, which stays unverified in the absence of DNA. This CDR3 has 15 residues. Germline lookup yields CDR1 SGHRS and CDR2 YFSETQ. The CDR3 is CASSLGTAFSYEQYF.